This is a list of T cell receptor beta chains from one sample in a study of blood T cell repertoires in COVID-19. Produced via immunoSEQ multiplex PCR; TCRdb's table is partial and in-frame only. Counted here are roughly 150,000 clones, approximately 80% occurring once; the ten biggest clones make up 13%. The sequenced sample was peripheral blood. These receptor sequences come from a man aged 70-80 years who had recovered from COVID-19. CDR3s leave out the opening cysteine and the closing phenylalanine or tryptophan.

V gene,J gene,CDR3 protein
TRBV5-1,TRBJ2-3,ASSLTGTGTDTQY
TRBV19,TRBJ1-6,ASGSGTENSPLH
TRBV11-3,TRBJ2-1,ASSPGGRNEQF
TRBV9,TRBJ2-2,ASSTRTSGTGELF
TRBV12-3/TRBV12-4,TRBJ2-7,ASSFSGGHEQY
TRBV6-5,TRBJ2-7,ASSYSKGTGGYEQY
TRBV7-2,TRBJ2-5,ASSPERRETQY
TRBV5-1,TRBJ2-1,ASSLSMDEQF
TRBV6-5,TRBJ1-2,ASSYGQGGGYT
TRBV5-1,TRBJ1-3,ASSPGTVGNTIY
TRBV27,TRBJ1-1,ASSSGAGQGASRPMNTEAF
TRBV9,TRBJ2-1,ASSVEAGLNEQF
TRBV6-2/TRBV6-3,TRBJ1-6,ASSYVVGQHPSYNSPLH
TRBV14,TRBJ2-5,ASSQDFTTQETQY
TRBV11-2,TRBJ2-7,ASSLDRGRDYEQY
TRBV5-8,TRBJ2-1,ASSRSGRDSYNEQF
TRBV27,TRBJ2-2,ASSQPGTPPGELF
TRBV5-1,TRBJ2-1,ASSVHGGSYNEQF
TRBV28,TRBJ1-2,ASSPGGGNYGYT
TRBV5-4,TRBJ2-1,ASSLAGPYNEQF
TRBV5-6,TRBJ2-4,ASSLGLDKNIQY
TRBV9,TRBJ2-1,ASSADSSYNEQF
TRBV28,TRBJ1-5,ASGSSNQPQH
TRBV15,TRBJ2-1,ATSSGLAGVNRNEQF
TRBV6-5,TRBJ1-2,ASRMGLGSRGYT
TRBV11-2,TRBJ1-1,ASSLDLQGSTEAF
TRBV5-1,TRBJ1-1,ASSRADSNTEAF
TRBV5-4,TRBJ2-1,ASSLGSGRGLYEQF
TRBV11-2,TRBJ2-1,ASSLEGGPGNEQF
TRBV3-1/TRBV3-2,TRBJ1-2,ASSQGTVLNYGYT
TRBV7-8,TRBJ1-1,ASSFLRGNTEAF
TRBV19,TRBJ2-1,ASSPRTRTGSSYNEQF
TRBV7-7,TRBJ2-6,ASSSGGGTAGANVLT
TRBV7-9,TRBJ2-3,ASSHTGGRAPDTQY
TRBV9,TRBJ2-7,ASSVAGTLSYEQY
TRBV18,TRBJ1-3,ASSPDRGKISGNTIY
TRBV18,TRBJ1-1,ASSPEQGRNTEAF
TRBV6-2/TRBV6-3,TRBJ2-1,ASSYGEASYNEQF
TRBV6-5,TRBJ1-1,ATDPGLNTEAF
TRBV10-3,TRBJ2-7,AITRTGSSYEQY
TRBV29-1,TRBJ1-1,SVLNSLNTEAF
TRBV12-3/TRBV12-4,TRBJ1-3,ASRSSGNTIY
TRBV10-3,TRBJ2-7,AISEGQGGEQY
TRBV27,TRBJ1-5,ASPTGGPNQPQH
TRBV27,TRBJ1-5,ASSHRGSNQPQH
TRBV9,TRBJ2-1,ASSAALLGGDYNEQF
TRBV15,TRBJ2-1,ATSPGQGGYNEQF
TRBV2,TRBJ1-3,ASHPVTSGNTIY